The table lists the clone carrying this TCR beta chain with a few counts. Its antigen is currently unknown. A much larger clone differs from this one at a single base, so this may be a read error. The data were obtained in a study of T cells after yellow fever vaccination. Broader study findings: Booster sampling recovered most clones from primary vaccination (around 97% CD4, 88% CD8). Clonotype sharing between CD4 and CD8 compartments was small. On re-exposure, the response was weaker but peaked faster, at day 5 versus 15.

The germline CDR1 and CDR2 sequences are SGHTA and FQGNSA. The CDR3 runs to 14 residues. J gave up 4 bases and V 5 bases, and 5 bases lay outside the gene matches. TCRdb re-analysed the 5' RACE reads in MiXCR, keeping a single row per CDR3 protein. Seen here are approximately 550,000 distinct CDR3 sequences, 15% to 20% observed once, and the top ten hold over 11%. This sample comprised PBMCs, obtained 15 days after the yellow fever booster vaccination. This sequence was found in a man aged 25-45 years who received the YFV17D yellow fever vaccine. V is TRBV7-2 and J is TRBJ2-1, with 7 bases identical to TRBD2. The CDR3, as DNA: TGTGCCAGCAGCCGGGCTAGCGGATACAATGAGCAGTTCTTC. It is translated as CASSRASGYNEQFF.